Listed below are T cell receptor beta chains from one sample, sequenced in a study of T-cell memory formation after mild COVID-19. TCRdb reanalysed the 5' RACE reads using MiXCR and keeps one entry per CDR3 protein. The sample includes about 160,000 distinct CDR3 sequences, roughly 31% of them seen just once. Sequences were obtained from PBMCs or a T cell subset sorted from them (not recorded which). The receptors shown here come from an adult woman who had mild COVID-19 (a few samples of this study predate the infection). Cell type and time point are not known. CDR3s include the opening cysteine and the closing phenylalanine or tryptophan. The D gene is left open where the match is weak. Some rows have no size entry. The others give once, few or many, or a class for an expanded clone.

>TRBV24-1|-|TRBJ1-2|13|-
TGTGCCACCAGTGATTCACAAGGGTATGGCTACACCTTC
CATSDSQGYGYTF
>TRBV3-1|TRBD2|TRBJ2-1|17|-
TGTGCCAGCAGCCATCCAACCGCTAGCGGGGGGGCGCGGGAGCAGTTCTTC
CASSHPTASGGAREQFF
>TRBV7-9|TRBD1|TRBJ2-1|14|-
TGTGCCAGCAGCTCGGGACAGGGGCCGTATGAGCAGTTCTTC
CASSSGQGPYEQFF
>TRBV7-3|-|TRBJ2-4|16|-
TGTGCCAGCAGCTTAGAGTTCGACGGAGGAGGAAACATTCAGTACTTC
CASSLEFDGGGNIQYF
>TRBV29-1|TRBD2|TRBJ2-2|15|-
TGCAGCGTTGAATCGCGGGGGGGCCACACCGGGGAGCTGTTTTTT
CSVESRGGHTGELFF
>TRBV29-1|TRBD2|TRBJ2-3|14|-
TGCAGCGGCGGCGGACTAGCGGGCACAGATACGCAGTATTTT
CSGGGLAGTDTQYF
>TRBV7-6|TRBD1|TRBJ2-7|15|few
TGTGCCAGCAGCCCGGAGACAGGGATACTCTACGAGCAGTACTTC
CASSPETGILYEQYF
>TRBV7-3|-|TRBJ1-1|14|-
TGTGCCAGCAGCCCGGGACGTGGAAAAACAGAAGCTTTCTTT
CASSPGRGKTEAFF
>TRBV3-1|-|TRBJ2-7|14|-
TGTGCCAGCAGCCAAGGAGTAGGCCCCTACGAGCAGTACTTC
CASSQGVGPYEQYF
>TRBV7-9|TRBD2|TRBJ2-1|15|-
TGTGCCAGCAGCTTAGTTCTTTCGCGGGGGAATGAGCAGTTCTTC
CASSLVLSRGNEQFF
>TRBV27|-|TRBJ2-5|13|many
TGTGCCAGCATGGGACACTTCCAAGAGACCCAGTACTTC
CASMGHFQETQYF
>TRBV20-1|-|TRBJ2-5|11|-
TGCAGGGGAACAGGGAAAGAGACCCAGTACTTC
CRGTGKETQYF
>TRBV20-1|-|TRBJ2-1|11|-
TGCAGTGCTCCCATGTACAATGAGCAGTTCTTC
CSAPMYNEQFF
>TRBV5-6|-|TRBJ2-7|15|-
TGTGCCAGCAGCTTAGGGGGTATCGGCTCCTACGAGCAGTACTTC
CASSLGGIGSYEQYF
>TRBV27|-|TRBJ2-3|15|-
TGTGCCAGCAAGATGTATTACAGACACACAGATACGCAGTATTTT
CASKMYYRHTDTQYF
>TRBV6-5|-|TRBJ1-1|10|few
TGTGCCAGCACCTTTCGCATGGCTTTCTTT
CASTFRMAFF
>TRBV20-1|-|TRBJ2-3|15|-
TGCAGTGCTTGGGCCCACGGGGAGTTTACAGATACGCAGTATTTT
CSAWAHGEFTDTQYF
>TRBV27|-|TRBJ2-3|15|few
TGTGCCAGCAGCCAGGACAGACCTAGCACAGATACGCAGTATTTT
CASSQDRPSTDTQYF
>TRBV12-3/TRBV12-4|-|TRBJ1-1|12|-
TGTGCCAGCAGTTTAGCGAGGGCTGAAGCTTTCTTT
CASSLARAEAFF
>TRBV4-2|TRBD2|TRBJ2-1|15|few
TGTGCCAGCAGCCAACTAGCGGGGGGGCGTCATGAGCAGTTCTTC
CASSQLAGGRHEQFF
>TRBV20-1|-|TRBJ1-5|14|-
TGCAGTGCTAGGTCGGACATGAGCAATCAGCCCCAGCATTTT
CSARSDMSNQPQHF
>TRBV30|-|TRBJ1-2|12|-
TGTGCCTGGAGCGGAATGTGGGGGGGCTACACCTTC
CAWSGMWGGYTF
>TRBV7-9|TRBD1|TRBJ2-5|14|-
TGTGCCAGCAGCTTATTCGGGACAGAAGAGACCCAGTACTTC
CASSLFGTEETQYF
>TRBV12-3/TRBV12-4|-|TRBJ2-1|16|-
TGTGCCAGCAGTTTAGCCCAGCGGTTCTCTGGCAATGAGCAGTTCTTC
CASSLAQRFSGNEQFF
>TRBV2|-|TRBJ2-7|14|-
TGTGCCAGTAACACGGACGGATGGCGTTACGAGCAGTACTTC
CASNTDGWRYEQYF
>TRBV6-5|TRBD1|TRBJ1-6|15|-
TGTGCCAGCAGTTACTTCGGGACAGGGGATTCACCCCTCCACTTT
CASSYFGTGDSPLHF
>TRBV15|TRBD1|TRBJ2-2|17|few
TGTGCCACCAGCAGGCCCCTCCAGGGGGCCGACACCGGGGAGCTGTTTTTT
CATSRPLQGADTGELFF
>TRBV27|-|TRBJ2-7|14|-
TGTGCCAGCAGTTGGGAGGGACATTTAGGCGAGCAGTACTTC
CASSWEGHLGEQYF